The 8 T cell receptor beta chains presented below share a single source sample, sequenced in a study of OX40 agonist ivuxolimab in advanced cancers. Here immunoSEQ multiplex PCR was the method, and the copy in TCRdb shows in-frame clones only, minus some. The sample lists approximately 20,000 clones, around 83% occurring once. The input for sequencing was CD4+ or CD8+ T cells sorted from blood, taken in a trial of the OX40 agonist ivuxolimab. These receptors all stem from an adult with an advanced solid tumor such as melanoma, head and neck, liver or kidney cancer.

V gene TRBV16 combines with J gene TRBJ1-2, with D perhaps matching TRBD1 (5 bases). Germline CDR1 reads KGHSY; CDR2 reads FQNENV. V was clipped by 3 bases and J by 2 bases, with 13 bases between them. The CDR3 contains 15 residues. The CDR3 reads CASSQYQGSNYGYTF. The CDR3 nucleotides are TGTGCCAGCAGCCAGTACCAGGGTTCCAACTATGGCTACACCTTC.

The CDR3 DNA reads as TGTGCCAGCAGTTACTCGACAGCATCGGAGCAGTTCTTC. Protein sequence: CASSYSTASEQFF. The gene calls are TRBV6-5 and TRBJ2-1; TRBD1 is a possible D gene (5 bases). The CDR3 runs to 13 residues. Looked up from germline, CDR1 is MNHEY and CDR2 is SVGAGI. The ends were cut back, 0 bases at V and 10 bases at J, with 10 bases in the middle.

This clone has just one count. The chain joins TRBV30 to TRBJ1-1; D might be TRBD1 (6 bases). This CDR3 is 12 amino acids long. V was pared by 4 bases and J by 5 bases, with 11 bases between. Per the germline V gene, CDR1 is GTSNPN and CDR2 is SVGIG (reference sequence). The CDR3 protein is CAWNRVGTEAFF. The CDR3 DNA follows: TGTGCCTGGAACAGGGTGGGGACTGAAGCTTTCTTT.

The genes are TRBV29-1 and TRBJ1-1; D gene unclear. Germline V gives CDR1 SQVTM, CDR2 ANQGSEA. This CDR3 has 12 amino acids. Trimming removed 3 bases at V and 1 base at J, with 6 bases between. CDR3 region: CSVDLENTEAFF. CDR3 bases: TGCAGCGTTGATCTCGAGAACACTGAAGCTTTCTTT. The complete variable domain, with remaining parts taken from reference TRBV29-1 and TRBJ1-1, reads SAVISQKPSRDICQRGTSLTIQCQVDSQVTMMFWYRQQPGQSLTLIATANQGSEATYESGFVIDKFPISRPNLTFSTLTVSNMSPEDSSIYLCSVDLENTEAFFGQGTRLTVV.

This sequence joins TRBV9 and TRBJ2-4, with a weak D call TRBD2 (5 bases). Deletions cut 4 bases from V and 0 bases from J, with 23 bases between. The CDR3 runs 19 residues. Germline assignment: CDR1 SGDLS and CDR2 YYNGEE. CDR3: CASSSSTGSGSRAKNIQYF. The CDR3 DNA sequence: TGTGCCAGCAGCTCATCTACGGGGTCGGGTAGTAGAGCCAAAAACATTCAGTACTTC.

The chain combines TRBV13 with TRBJ2-7, with a weak D call TRBD1 (5 bases). Germline V lookup: CDR1 PRHDT, CDR2 FYEKMQ (reference sequence). The CDR3 spans 12 residues. V was cut by 4 bases and J by 6 bases, with 10 bases left in between. The CDR3 nucleotides are TGTGCCAGCAGCTCGGGCCAGGGCGAGCAGTACTTC. Its protein product is CASSSGQGEQYF.

The V call is TRBV7-7, the J call TRBJ2-1; D is unresolved. CDR3 length: 15 amino acids. V was pared by 5 bases and J by 2 bases, with 13 bases between. Germline V gives CDR1 SSHAT, CDR2 FNYEAQ (reference sequence). The CDR3 DNA is TGTGCCAGCAGCCCTTCGCCTTCCACCTACAATGAGCAGTTCTTC. Its translation: CASSPSPSTYNEQFF.

This sequence joins TRBV5-5 and TRBJ2-7; TRBD2 is a possible D gene (6 bases). CDR3 length: 13 residues. Germline V gene sequence: CDR1 SGHKS, CDR2 YYEKEE (reference sequence). V was cut by 4 bases and J by 4 bases, with 12 bases left in between. The CDR3 bases are TGTGCCAGCAGCATGGGGACTTCGTACGAGCAGTACTTC. Its protein is CASSMGTSYEQYF.